This T cell receptor (beta chain) was captured in a study of technical replicates of blood from four donors. Clones were read by immunoSEQ multiplex PCR, and TCRdb kept only the in-frame ones, dropping some. The data hold 65,000 to 95,000 clones, with 93% observed a single time. CDR1 and CDR2 (germline): GTSNPN, SVGIG (reference sequence). This CDR3 region has 13 residues. Trimming took off 3 bases at V and 1 base at J, with 9 bases between the two ends. Input material: T cells isolated from PBMCs. This receptor was identified in a human donor in good health. The chain combines TRBV30 with TRBJ1-1; the D gene is possibly TRBD1 (6 bases). This chain's CDR3 is CAWSQGTNTEAFF. In DNA form, the CDR3 reads TGTGCCTGGAGCCAGGGGACGAACACTGAAGCTTTCTTT.